These 9 T cell receptor beta chains originate from one sample sequenced in a study of OX40 agonist ivuxolimab in advanced cancers. The library was obtained by the immunoSEQ multiplex PCR assay. TCRdb's version of the immuneACCESS table is confined to in-frame rearrangements and falls short of the full clone set. An unresolved V gene accounts for under half of the shortfall where checked; the remainder is of unknown origin. This sample comprises 50,000 to 75,000 clones, approximately 85% of them detected only once. The ten largest clones represent about 9.1% of the sample. The sequencing here drew on CD4+ or CD8+ T cells sorted from blood, taken in a trial of the OX40 agonist ivuxolimab. These receptors originate from an adult with an advanced solid tumor such as melanoma, head and neck, liver or kidney cancer.

The rearrangement links TRBV19 to TRBJ2-7; unclear D gene. Trimming took off 5 bases at V and 3 bases at J, with 14 bases between the two ends. The CDR3 consists of 14 residues. Germline V gene data show CDR1 as LNHDA and CDR2 as SQIVND (reference sequence). CDR3 residues: CASSVAGIHYEQYF. CDR3 nucleotides: TGTGCCAGTAGTGTGGCAGGTATCCACTACGAGCAGTACTTC. Full variable domain (remainder filled in from reference TRBV19 and TRBJ2-7): DGGITQSPKYLFRKEGQNVTLSCEQNLNHDAMYWYRQDPGQGLRLIYYSQIVNDFQKGDIAEGYSVSREKKESFPLTVTSAQKNPTAFYLCASSVAGIHYEQYFGPGTRLTVT.

A remark on this clone: Because the CDR3 is missing its conserved closing phenylalanine or tryptophan, this is likely a read error. The chain's CDR3 is CASSLGQFNYGYTL. CDR3 nucleotide sequence: TGTGCCAGCAGCTTGGGGCAGTTTAACTATGGCTACACCCTC. This rearrangement joins TRBV5-6 to TRBJ1-2; D unresolved. CDR1 and CDR2 from the germline V gene are SGHDT and YYEEEE. V gave up 0 bases and J gave up 1 base, with 7 bases separating them. The length of the CDR3 is 14 residues.

J is TRBJ1-1 and V is TRBV7-2; D perhaps matches TRBD1 (5 bases). Germline CDR1 SGHTA, CDR2 FQGNSA. The germline V and J ends were trimmed by 4 bases and 3 bases, with 9 bases remaining between them. The CDR3 consists of 13 residues. The CDR3 sequence: CASSSTVDTEAFF. CDR3 in DNA: TGTGCCAGCAGCTCGACAGTTGACACTGAAGCTTTCTTT.

With regard to this clone: It is likely a read error, because the conserved phenylalanine at the end of the CDR3 is missing. Because the CDR3's place on the DNA is in doubt, the DNA is left out and the CDR3 is given as listed by TCRdb. This rearrangement joins TRBV5-4 to TRBJ2-7; TRBD2, the table's D call, was not compared with the DNA. CDR1 and CDR2 (germline): SGHNT, YYREEE (reference sequence). The CDR3 is 9 residues long, ends included. CDR3 protein: CASSAALTL.

This chain links TRBV28 with TRBJ1-1; D is possibly TRBD1 (6 bases). V dropped 7 bases and J dropped 1 base, with 19 bases sitting between them. The CDR3 is made up of 16 amino acids. Germline V CDR1 and CDR2: MDHEN, SYDVKM. CDR3 sequence (DNA): TGTGCCAGCACCCCGCCCGGGGGGCGGGGGAACACTGAAGCTTTCTTT. This sequence encodes CASTPPGGRGNTEAFF.

The chain recombines TRBV13 with TRBJ1-1, with 8 bases lining up with TRBD1. This CDR3 spans 15 amino acids. The V and J ends lost 6 bases and 1 base, in that order; junction bases with no gene match: 7. Germline CDR1 reads PRHDT; CDR2 reads FYEKMQ (reference sequence). Here the CDR3 reads CASRPQGAGNTEAFF. In DNA, the CDR3 is TGTGCCAGCAGGCCGCAGGGGGCGGGGAACACTGAAGCTTTCTTT.

This clone came up once. V usage is TRBV4-3 and J usage is TRBJ1-2, with a possible D match to TRBD1 (5 bases). The germline CDR1 and CDR2 sequences are LGHNA and YSLEER. The CDR3 has 13 amino acids. Trimming left V 1 base short and J 8 bases short, with 11 bases between. In nucleotides, the CDR3 is TGCGCCAGCAGCCAAGTATCAGGGTACGGCTACACCTTC. Protein product: CASSQVSGYGYTF.

The chain's CDR3 is CASRNYVPGQANFNTGELFF. The CDR3 bases are TGCGCCAGCAGAAATTACGTCCCGGGACAGGCGAACTTCAACACCGGGGAGCTGTTTTTT. The chain recombines TRBV4-3 with TRBJ2-2, with 8 bases identical to TRBD1. This CDR3 region has 20 residues. Trimming removed 6 bases from V and 2 bases from J; junction bases left unmatched: 20. Germline values: CDR1 LGHNA, CDR2 YSLEER.

This clone showed up just once. This sequence joins TRBV14 and TRBJ2-7; the D is unclear. This CDR3 comprises 15 residues. Trimming removed 0 bases at V and 7 bases at J, with 16 bases between. Germline V lookup: CDR1 SGHDN, CDR2 FVKESK. This CDR3 reads CASSQESQKVGEQYF. In DNA, the CDR3 is TGTGCCAGCAGCCAAGAATCACAGAAGGTGGGGGAGCAGTACTTC.